The rows below give T cell receptor beta chains drawn from one sample of a study of PD-1 blockade in classical Hodgkin lymphoma. Here immunoSEQ multiplex PCR was the method, and the copy in TCRdb shows in-frame clones only, minus some. The data hold 75,000 to 100,000 clones, with roughly 79% observed a single time. The material was peripheral blood mononuclear cells (PBMCs), obtained before the second cycle of nivolumab. The receptors shown here come from a human donor with classical Hodgkin lymphoma. Both conserved end residues are part of each CDR3. A D gene is named only where the DNA matches it firmly. A row's size may be missing; if present it is once, few, many or a size class.

. | TRBJ2-5 | . | TRBV6-6 | CASSFRALGQETQYF | TGTGCCAGCAGTTTTCGGGCATTGGGGCAAGAGACCCAGTACTTC
. | TRBJ1-5 | . | TRBV19 | CASSIVSGGVGNQPQHF | TGTGCCAGTAGTATAGTCTCCGGGGGCGTTGGCAATCAGCCCCAGCATTTT
. | TRBJ2-1 | . | TRBV5-1 | CASSLIQLLNEQFF | TGCGCCAGCAGCTTGATCCAGCTGCTCAATGAGCAGTTCTTC
. | TRBJ2-7 | . | TRBV5-1 | CASSSGTSQQYF | TGCGCCAGCAGCTCCGGAACAAGCCAGCAGTACTTC
few | TRBJ2-2 | . | TRBV5-8 | CASSFREMGELFF | TGTGCCAGCAGCTTTCGGGAAATGGGGGAGCTGTTTTTT
. | TRBJ2-1 | TRBD1 | TRBV14 | CASSQTGVGEQFF | TGTGCCAGCAGCCAGACAGGGGTGGGTGAGCAGTTCTTC
. | TRBJ2-5 | . | TRBV5-6 | CASSPQGRSETQYF | TGTGCCAGCAGCCCTCAGGGCAGGTCGGAGACCCAGTACTTC
. | TRBJ2-4 | . | TRBV9 | CASSVDPGTPAIQYF | TGTGCCAGCAGCGTAGACCCCGGGACCCCAGCCATTCAGTACTTC
. | TRBJ2-7 | . | TRBV19 | CASSMGGAGDYEQYF | TGTGCCAGTAGTATGGGGGGAGCTGGAGACTACGAGCAGTACTTC
. | TRBJ2-5 | . | TRBV2 | CASMPGRGVEETQYF | TGTGCCAGCATGCCCGGCAGGGGCGTAGAAGAGACCCAGTACTTC
. | TRBJ2-3 | TRBD2 | TRBV4-1 | CASSQDRASGGYTDTQYF | TGCGCCAGCAGCCAAGATCGGGCTAGCGGGGGCTACACAGATACGCAGTATTTT
. | TRBJ1-5 | . | TRBV6-1 | CASSEPHRRAGQPQHF | TGTGCCAGCAGTGAGCCCCACAGGCGGGCGGGGCAGCCCCAGCATTTT
few | TRBJ1-5 | TRBD1 | TRBV6-1 | CASSGTGGNQPQHF | TGTGCCAGCAGTGGGACAGGAGGCAATCAGCCCCAGCATTTT
many | TRBJ1-2 | . | TRBV11-2 | CASSLDLGWGYTF | TGTGCCAGCAGCTTAGATCTGGGGTGGGGCTACACCTTC
once | TRBJ1-1 | . | TRBV10-3 | CAISKNTEAFF | TGTGCCATCAGCAAGAACACTGAAGCTTTCTTT
. | TRBJ1-4 | TRBD1 | TRBV5-1 | CASSAGTGVTNEKLFF | TGCGCCAGCAGCGCCGGGACAGGGGTGACTAATGAAAAACTGTTTTTT
few | TRBJ1-2 | . | TRBV7-2 | CASSSGTPYGYTF | TGTGCCAGCAGCTCCGGGACACCTTATGGCTACACCTTC
. | TRBJ2-1 | . | TRBV19 | CASNPAPIGYNEQFF | TGTGCCAGTAACCCGGCCCCGATCGGGTACAATGAGCAGTTCTTC
. | TRBJ2-7 | TRBD2 | TRBV2 | CASSLTSGRADEQYF | TGTGCCAGCAGTTTAACTAGCGGGAGGGCGGACGAGCAGTACTTC
. | TRBJ2-3 | . | TRBV7-3 | CASSRDNTDTQYF | TGTGCCAGCAGCCGGGACAACACAGATACGCAGTATTTT
. | TRBJ2-2 | . | TRBV7-3 | CASSLIVGNTGELFF | TGTGCCAGCAGCTTAATAGTCGGGAATACCGGGGAGCTGTTTTTT
. | TRBJ1-5 | . | TRBV27 | CASALQRGFQPQHF | TGTGCCAGCGCCCTCCAAAGGGGTTTTCAGCCCCAGCATTTT
. | TRBJ2-7 | . | TRBV30 | CAWSKGPSYEQYF | TGTGCCTGGAGTAAGGGACCTTCCTACGAGCAGTACTTC
once | TRBJ1-2 | . | TRBV14 | CASSQGTTYGYTF | TGTGCCAGCAGCCAAGGGACGACGTATGGCTACACCTTC
. | TRBJ1-1 | . | TRBV7-2 | CASSLTGGAEAFF | TGTGCCAGCAGCTTGACCGGGGGCGCTGAAGCTTTCTTT
. | TRBJ2-7 | . | TRBV12-5 | CASGSTPGAPYEQYF | TGTGCTAGTGGTTCCACCCCGGGCGCGCCCTACGAGCAGTACTTC
. | TRBJ2-7 | . | TRBV10-3 | CAIRSGQAFYEQYF | TGTGCCATCAGGAGCGGGCAGGCATTCTACGAGCAGTACTTC
. | TRBJ2-3 | TRBD2 | TRBV6-1 | CASSGPPGGNPDTQYF | TGTGCCAGCAGTGGCCCTCCGGGGGGGAACCCAGATACGCAGTATTTT
. | TRBJ2-1 | . | TRBV5-1 | CASSLVVWGTESYNEQFF | TGCGCCAGCAGCTTGGTAGTGTGGGGGACCGAGTCCTACAATGAGCAGTTCTTC
few | TRBJ1-1 | TRBD1 | TRBV29-1 | CSGGQGTNTEAFF | TGCAGCGGGGGACAGGGGACGAACACTGAAGCTTTCTTT
. | TRBJ1-1 | TRBD1 | TRBV11-2 | CASSPDRGQAFF | TGTGCCAGCAGCCCGGACAGGGGCCAGGCTTTCTTT
. | TRBJ2-7 | TRBD2 | TRBV7-2 | CASSLFSGSNEQYF | TGTGCCAGCAGCTTGTTTAGCGGGAGCAACGAGCAGTACTTC
. | TRBJ1-5 | . | TRBV19 | CASSIGAGGAGQPQHF | TGTGCCAGTAGTATAGGGGCCGGGGGGGCTGGCCAGCCCCAGCATTTT
. | TRBJ2-2 | TRBD2 | TRBV10-3 | CAISGLAGAGELFF | TGTGCCATCAGTGGACTAGCGGGAGCCGGGGAGCTGTTTTTT
few | TRBJ1-1 | TRBD1 | TRBV5-1 | CASSRTTGGTEAFF | TGCGCCAGCAGTCGCACGACAGGGGGCACTGAAGCTTTCTTT
. | TRBJ2-5 | TRBD2 | TRBV5-1 | CASSRTSGRAWETQYF | TGCGCCAGCAGCCGGACTAGCGGGAGGGCCTGGGAGACCCAGTACTTC
. | TRBJ2-3 | . | TRBV2 | CASSEAPPFPDTQYF | TGTGCCAGCAGTGAAGCTCCTCCCTTTCCAGATACGCAGTATTTT
. | TRBJ1-2 | . | TRBV28 | CASSRVGTYGYTF | TGTGCCAGCAGCCGGGTCGGGACATATGGCTACACCTTC
. | TRBJ2-1 | . | TRBV19 | CASSAGLANNEQFF | TGTGCCAGTAGTGCCGGGCTAGCGAACAATGAGCAGTTCTTC
. | TRBJ2-7 | TRBD2 | TRBV6-5 | CASSSTSGRIYEQYF | TGTGCCAGCAGTTCGACTAGCGGGAGAATCTACGAGCAGTACTTC
. | TRBJ2-6 | . | TRBV6-5 | CASSYEGRGANVLTF | TGTGCCAGCAGTTACGAGGGGCGAGGGGCCAACGTCCTGACTTTC
once | TRBJ2-5 | . | TRBV2 | CASSEVATGQETQYF | TGTGCCAGCAGTGAGGTGGCGACGGGCCAAGAGACCCAGTACTTC
. | TRBJ1-4 | . | TRBV5-3 | CARSLDSNEKLFF | TGTGCCAGAAGCTTGGACAGTAATGAAAAACTGTTTTTT
few | TRBJ2-2 | . | TRBV7-9 | CASSRGGPNTGELFF | TGTGCCAGCAGCCGGGGCGGACCTAACACCGGGGAGCTGTTTTTT
. | TRBJ2-5 | . | TRBV27 | CASSSPPGTQYF | TGTGCCAGCAGCTCACCGCCCGGGACCCAGTACTTC
. | TRBJ2-1 | . | TRBV11-2 | CASSSGSFGEQFF | TGTGCCAGCAGCTCGGGAAGCTTTGGTGAGCAGTTCTTC
. | TRBJ2-5 | TRBD1 | TRBV5-6 | CASSWGGQGQETQYF | TGTGCCAGCAGCTGGGGGGGACAGGGGCAAGAGACCCAGTACTTC
. | TRBJ2-2 | . | TRBV4-2 | CASSQDLGLRVAGELFF | TGTGCCAGCAGCCAAGATCTGGGTTTGCGGGTGGCCGGGGAGCTGTTTTTT
. | TRBJ1-2 | . | TRBV2 | CASTRGSSYGYTF | TGTGCCAGCACCCGGGGGTCCAGCTATGGCTACACCTTC
. | TRBJ1-2 | . | TRBV10-3 | CAISESGTAYGYTF | TGTGCCATCAGTGAGTCGGGGACCGCTTATGGCTACACCTTC
. | TRBJ2-7 | . | TRBV9 | CASSVGGTGLPYEQYF | TGTGCCAGCAGCGTAGGGGGGACTGGACTCCCCTACGAGCAGTACTTC